The rows below give T cell receptor beta chains drawn from one sample of a study of read filtering for tumor transcriptome and immune sequencing. TCRdb redid the calling of the reads with MiXCR, one entry per CDR3 protein. The sample has 20,000 to 30,000 distinct CDR3 sequences; around a fifth are singletons. The sequenced material came from a population of CD138-negative cells sorted from bone marrow. The origin of the receptors is a donor at least 40 years old with multiple myeloma. Each CDR3 is given with its conserved first and last residue. Fields, in order: V gene, J gene, CDR3 protein.

V: TRBV20-1; J: TRBJ2-5; CDR3: CSASLSEETQYF
V: TRBV6-1; J: TRBJ2-5; CDR3: CATWTPRGLAETQYF
V: TRBV10-3; J: TRBJ2-1; CDR3: CAISELVGSYNEQIF
V: TRBV5-5; J: TRBJ1-1; CDR3: CASSTDPYFGTEAFF
V: TRBV19; J: TRBJ1-1; CDR3: CASSVDRGRTEAFF
V: TRBV7-2; J: TRBJ2-2; CDR3: CASSLGTSAGELFF
V: TRBV28; J: TRBJ1-6; CDR3: CASSLDRGKSPLHF
V: TRBV3-1; J: TRBJ2-7; CDR3: CASSHSGWGNLGYEQYF
V: TRBV5-1; J: TRBJ2-1; CDR3: CASSPSRLALNNEQFF
V: TRBV27; J: TRBJ1-5; CDR3: CASSLGNQPQHF
V: TRBV7-9; J: TRBJ2-3; CDR3: CASSSGTGGVGGTDTQYF
V: TRBV27; J: TRBJ2-5; CDR3: CASSHRQAQETQYF
V: TRBV7-2; J: TRBJ2-3; CDR3: CASSTHRLAGDTQYF
V: TRBV5-1; J: TRBJ2-3; CDR3: CASSLVERGGRDTQYF
V: TRBV10-3; J: TRBJ1-1; CDR3: CATTRGEDTEAFF
V: TRBV3-1; J: TRBJ1-1; CDR3: CASSLHGSGNTEAFF
V: TRBV20-1; J: TRBJ1-2; CDR3: CSARDVTGGDGYTF
V: TRBV20-1; J: TRBJ1-2; CDR3: CSARVLDLSSYGYTF
V: TRBV2; J: TRBJ1-2; CDR3: CASSEQGANGYTF
V: TRBV16; J: TRBJ1-5; CDR3: CASSPLQDQPQHF
V: TRBV12-3/TRBV12-4; J: TRBJ2-7; CDR3: CASSLRGIGGVLYEQYF
V: TRBV5-1; J: TRBJ1-5; CDR3: CASSRDGNSNQPQHF
V: TRBV12-3/TRBV12-4; J: TRBJ1-1; CDR3: CASSGGGQGHMNTEAFF
V: TRBV5-8; J: TRBJ2-3; CDR3: CASSWGMGSRPGDTQYF
V: TRBV20-1; J: TRBJ2-5; CDR3: CSARDSGRPGQETQYF
V: TRBV10-3; J: TRBJ2-6; CDR3: CAIGREGIGANVLTF
V: TRBV29-1; J: TRBJ1-1; CDR3: CSVEYGNTEAFF
V: TRBV6-5; J: TRBJ1-1; CDR3: CASSKAGGNTEAFF
V: TRBV14; J: TRBJ2-1; CDR3: CASSPQGVKQFF
V: TRBV3-1; J: TRBJ2-3; CDR3: CASSQETGAPDTQYF
V: TRBV6-2/TRBV6-3; J: TRBJ2-1; CDR3: CASRRTSGGHNEQFF
V: TRBV6-5; J: TRBJ2-1; CDR3: CASSYSSGSSYNEQFF
V: TRBV11-2; J: TRBJ2-3; CDR3: CASSLGVGTTDTQYF
V: TRBV7-3; J: TRBJ2-5; CDR3: CASSLRPGYQETQYF
V: TRBV29-1; J: TRBJ2-5; CDR3: CSHWRGGKETQYF
V: TRBV18; J: TRBJ2-4; CDR3: CASSPRSGATWSAKNIQYF
V: TRBV5-1; J: TRBJ2-5; CDR3: CASSLADFQETQYF
V: TRBV20-1; J: TRBJ2-1; CDR3: CSATKAGGSYNEQFF
V: TRBV29-1; J: TRBJ1-4; CDR3: CSALGARDNEKLFF
V: TRBV7-8; J: TRBJ2-1; CDR3: CASSLEAQGNEQFF
V: TRBV12-3/TRBV12-4; J: TRBJ2-6; CDR3: CASSSRDPRASGANVLTF
V: TRBV12-3/TRBV12-4; J: TRBJ1-5; CDR3: CASSPRTGIRGNQPQHF
V: TRBV29-1; J: TRBJ1-4; CDR3: CSVEREDEKLFF
V: TRBV7-2; J: TRBJ1-6; CDR3: CASSTQASSYNSPLHF
V: TRBV20-1; J: TRBJ2-3; CDR3: CSASRTSATDTQYF
V: TRBV20-1; J: TRBJ1-5; CDR3: CSAPVGASNQPQHF
V: TRBV2; J: TRBJ1-1; CDR3: CASMGGTEAFF
V: TRBV2; J: TRBJ1-1; CDR3: CASTLDRGTEAFF
V: TRBV6-2/TRBV6-3; J: TRBJ2-3; CDR3: CASISSGVPDTQYF
V: TRBV15; J: TRBJ1-1; CDR3: CATSKGQEDEPFF
V: TRBV7-9; J: TRBJ2-3; CDR3: CASSLGSHGLGPSTDTQYF
V: TRBV21-1; J: TRBJ2-7; CDR3: CASSKSGGGAYEQYF
V: TRBV4-1; J: TRBJ1-4; CDR3: CASSQLQGADEKLFF
V: TRBV24-1; J: TRBJ2-1; CDR3: CATSDLYPGGLGNEQFF
V: TRBV5-1; J: TRBJ1-3; CDR3: CASSLGTANSGNTIYF
V: TRBV6-6; J: TRBJ1-6; CDR3: CASGEVFPLHF